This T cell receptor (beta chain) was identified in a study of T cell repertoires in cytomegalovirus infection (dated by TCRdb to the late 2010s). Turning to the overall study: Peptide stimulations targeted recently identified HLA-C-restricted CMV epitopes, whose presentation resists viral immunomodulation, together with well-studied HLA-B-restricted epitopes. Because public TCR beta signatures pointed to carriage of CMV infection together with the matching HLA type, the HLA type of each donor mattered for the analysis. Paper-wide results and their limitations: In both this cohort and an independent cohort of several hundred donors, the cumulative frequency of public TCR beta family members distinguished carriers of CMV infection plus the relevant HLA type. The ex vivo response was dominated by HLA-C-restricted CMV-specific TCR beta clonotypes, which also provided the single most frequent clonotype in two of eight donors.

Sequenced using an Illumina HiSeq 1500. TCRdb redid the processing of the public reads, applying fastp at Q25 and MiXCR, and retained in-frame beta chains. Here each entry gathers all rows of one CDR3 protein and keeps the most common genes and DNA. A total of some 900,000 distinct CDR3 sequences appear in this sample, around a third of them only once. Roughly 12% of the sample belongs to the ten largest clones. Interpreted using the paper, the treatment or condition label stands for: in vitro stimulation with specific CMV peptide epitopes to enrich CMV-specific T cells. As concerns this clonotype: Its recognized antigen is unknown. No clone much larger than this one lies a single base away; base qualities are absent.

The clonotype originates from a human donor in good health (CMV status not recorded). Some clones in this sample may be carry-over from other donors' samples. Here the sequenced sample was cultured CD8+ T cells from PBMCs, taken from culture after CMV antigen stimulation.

In nucleotides, the sequence is TGTGCCAGCAGTTTATGGGTAGGGGCGTTCAACTCTGGGGCCAACGTCCTGACTTTC. Its protein is CASSLWVGAFNSGANVLTF. The V and J segments used are TRBV28 and TRBJ2-6; 5 matching bases give a weak D call of TRBD1. The germline V gene supplies CDR1 MDHEN and CDR2 SYDVKM. Between the V and J ends, shortened by 0 bases and 0 bases respectively, the junction contains 15 bases. There are 19 amino acids in the CDR3, from cysteine to phenylalanine inclusive. The entry retains the CDR3 DNA only, 57 bases that are in frame from base 1.